This is a list of T cell receptor beta chains from one sample in a study of technical replicates of blood from a handful of donors. TCRdb keeps only in-frame clones here, not all; method: immunoSEQ multiplex PCR. This table holds around 12,000 clones, around 77% found once. The sequenced sample was PBMCs. All receptors derive from a human donor in good health. Each CDR3 is given with its conserved first and last residue. The D gene is left open where the match is weak. The size field is filled for only some rows; it gives once, few, many or a size class.

d_call	v_call	clone_size	j_call	cdr3_nt	cdr3_aa
TRBD2	TRBV6-5	NA	TRBJ2-5	TGTGCCAGCAGTTACTCGGGACTAGCGGGGCAAGAGACCCAGTACTTC	CASSYSGLAGQETQYF
TRBD1	TRBV19	NA	TRBJ2-5	TGTGCCAGTAGGACCGGGACAGGGGGCAAGACCCAGTACTTC	CASRTGTGGKTQYF
NA	TRBV2	NA	TRBJ1-5	TGTGCCAGCAGTGAGGGGGGTAGTCAGCCCCAGCATTTT	CASSEGGSQPQHF
TRBD2	TRBV5-1	NA	TRBJ2-3	TGCGCCAGCAGCTTGGCCTCGAGCGGGAGGGGCGCCGATCCTAGCACAGATACGCAGTATTTT	CASSLASSGRGADPSTDTQYF
NA	TRBV19	NA	TRBJ1-5	TGTGCCAGTAGTATTTGGGGCGCGGACAATCAGCCCCAGCATTTT	CASSIWGADNQPQHF
TRBD1	TRBV7-7	NA	TRBJ2-1	TGTGCCAGCAGCCTGGGGGACAGGGTCAATGAGCAGTTCTTC	CASSLGDRVNEQFF
TRBD1	TRBV6-1	NA	TRBJ2-7	TGTGCCAGCAGTGAAGCAGGGACAGCCTCCTACGAGCAGTACTTC	CASSEAGTASYEQYF
NA	TRBV7-6	once	TRBJ2-7	TGTGCCAGCAGCTTATCCCATCCGAGGTACGAGCAGTACTTC	CASSLSHPRYEQYF
NA	TRBV7-2	NA	TRBJ1-1	TGTGCCAGCAGCTGGCAGCAGGGATCCACTGAAGCTTTCTTT	CASSWQQGSTEAFF
NA	TRBV5-6	NA	TRBJ2-7	TGTGCCAGCAGCGGACCGGGGAGCTACGAGCAGTACTTC	CASSGPGSYEQYF
NA	TRBV30	NA	TRBJ1-2	TGTGCCTGGGTCGGAGGGTGGGGAAACTATGGCTACACCTTC	CAWVGGWGNYGYTF
NA	TRBV5-1	NA	TRBJ2-5	TGCGCCAGCAGCTTGGGGGACTTTTCACAAGAGACCCAGTACTTC	CASSLGDFSQETQYF
NA	TRBV4-1	NA	TRBJ2-7	TGCGCCAGCAGCCAAGGGGGGGGGCAAGCCTACGAGCAGTACTTC	CASSQGGGQAYEQYF
NA	TRBV4-2	once	TRBJ2-5	TGTGCCAGCGGCTCCCCGGGGAGAGGAGAGACCCAGTACTTC	CASGSPGRGETQYF
TRBD1	TRBV7-9	NA	TRBJ2-1	TGTGCCAGCAGCTTGGACAGGGGCTCCTACAATGAGCAGTTCTTC	CASSLDRGSYNEQFF
NA	TRBV5-1	NA	TRBJ2-1	TGCGCCAGCAGCATGGGAGGATACAATGAGCAGTTCTTC	CASSMGGYNEQFF
NA	TRBV9	NA	TRBJ1-3	TGTGCCAGCAGCCCGACGGGTGGAAACACCATATATTTT	CASSPTGGNTIYF
NA	TRBV5-6	NA	TRBJ2-1	TGTGCCAGCAGCTTGGGTGGACAGTTGCAGTTCTTC	CASSLGGQLQFF
TRBD2	TRBV27	medium-sized	TRBJ2-1	TGTGCCAGCAGTTCTACTAGCGCGGGTGAGCAGTTCTTC	CASSSTSAGEQFF
TRBD1	TRBV4-2	NA	TRBJ1-1	TGTGCCAGCAGCCATGGACAGGGGAACACTGAAGCTTTCTTT	CASSHGQGNTEAFF
TRBD1	TRBV27	NA	TRBJ2-1	TGTGCCAGCAGCAGGGACAGGGGAAACAATGAGCAGTTCTTC	CASSRDRGNNEQFF
TRBD2	TRBV9	NA	TRBJ2-7	TGTGCCAGCAGCGTAGGAATGAGTAGCGGGAGGGATTACGAGCAGTACTTC	CASSVGMSSGRDYEQYF
NA	TRBV13	NA	TRBJ2-1	TGTGCCAGCAGCCTGGGGAGTCGGAATGAGCAGTTCTTC	CASSLGSRNEQFF
NA	TRBV29-1	NA	TRBJ2-1	TGCAGCGTTGGTAAGCGAGCCTCCTACAATGAGCAGTTCTTC	CSVGKRASYNEQFF
NA	TRBV6-4	NA	TRBJ1-5	TGTGCCAGCAGTGACGAGGTGTTAGGTCAGCCCCAGCATTTT	CASSDEVLGQPQHF
NA	TRBV27	NA	TRBJ2-7	TGTGCCAGCAGTTCCCCCAGGGGATTGAAATACGAGCAGTACTTC	CASSSPRGLKYEQYF
TRBD2	TRBV12-5	NA	TRBJ2-7	TGTGCTAGTGGTCCCGCCCGACCAGGACTAGCGGGAGGGAGGCAGTACTTC	CASGPARPGLAGGRQYF
NA	TRBV5-4	NA	TRBJ1-5	TGTGCCAGCAGCCCGGGTAGGGGTTTTGATCAGCCCCAGCATTTT	CASSPGRGFDQPQHF
NA	TRBV6-5	NA	TRBJ2-5	TGTGCCAGCAGGCGGGATCGGTTAGGAGAGACCCAGTACTTC	CASRRDRLGETQYF
TRBD1	TRBV27	NA	TRBJ2-2	TGTGCCAGCAGTTTATCCCCAGGGGGTGTCCCCGGGGAGCTGTTTTTT	CASSLSPGGVPGELFF
TRBD1	TRBV5-1	NA	TRBJ2-5	TGCGCCAGCAGCTTGGGAGGACAGGGGGCGTTGGAGACCCAGTACTTC	CASSLGGQGALETQYF
TRBD1	TRBV25-1	NA	TRBJ2-7	TGTGCCAGCAGTGAATCCGGGACAGCCATTTACGAGCAGTACTTC	CASSESGTAIYEQYF
NA	TRBV6-5	NA	TRBJ2-1	TGTGCCAGCAGTTACGGGCTAGAGGGTAACAATGAGCAGTTCTTC	CASSYGLEGNNEQFF
NA	TRBV6-5	NA	TRBJ2-5	TGTGCCAGCAGTAGCGTTGGGGAGACCCAGTACTTC	CASSSVGETQYF
TRBD1	TRBV5-1	once	TRBJ1-2	TGCGCCAGCAGCGAAAAGACAGGGCCAGGGTATGGCTACACCTTC	CASSEKTGPGYGYTF
TRBD1	TRBV11-2	medium-sized	TRBJ1-1	TGTGCCAGCAGCCCAGGGGGACAAGTTGAAGCTTTCTTT	CASSPGGQVEAFF
TRBD1	TRBV19	NA	TRBJ2-2	TGTGCCAGTAGCAACAGACAGGACAGGGGTGGGACCGGGGAGCTGTTTTTT	CASSNRQDRGGTGELFF
NA	TRBV21-1	NA	TRBJ2-2	TGTGCCAGCAGCAAACCCGGACAGTCTCCCGGGGAGCTGTTTTTT	CASSKPGQSPGELFF
NA	TRBV30	NA	TRBJ2-3	TGTGCCTGGAGCCCCTCAGGCGGGAACGCAGATACGCAGTATTTT	CAWSPSGGNADTQYF
TRBD2	TRBV7-2	once	TRBJ2-5	TGTGCCAGCAGCACCGGACTAGCGGGAACGGAGACCCAGTACTTC	CASSTGLAGTETQYF
NA	TRBV5-6	medium-sized	TRBJ1-2	TGTGCCAGCAGCTTTGGCGGTCCCCTGATTGACTACACCTTC	CASSFGGPLIDYTF
NA	TRBV6-5	NA	TRBJ1-2	TGTGCCAGCAGCCCAGCGGGGGGCAACTATGGCTACACCTTC	CASSPAGGNYGYTF
NA	TRBV6-1	NA	TRBJ2-6	TGTGCCAGCATGGAGGGTTCCGGGGCCAACGTCCTGACTTTC	CASMEGSGANVLTF
NA	TRBV28	large	TRBJ1-5	TGTGCCAGCAGTTTCCGGAGGGGGGGCTTGGATCAGCCCCAGCATTTT	CASSFRRGGLDQPQHF
TRBD1	TRBV2	NA	TRBJ1-5	TGTGCCAGCAGTGCCCTGACAGGGCTTAGCAATCAGCCCCAGCATTTT	CASSALTGLSNQPQHF
NA	TRBV6-1	NA	TRBJ2-4	TGTGCCAGCATCCCGGGGGGCGCGAACAAAAACATTCAGTACTTC	CASIPGGANKNIQYF
TRBD2	TRBV7-6	NA	TRBJ2-1	TGTGCCAGCAGCTCTAGGACTAGCAATTCCTACAATGAGCAGTTCTTC	CASSSRTSNSYNEQFF
NA	TRBV10-3	NA	TRBJ1-5	TGTGCCATCGGCCCACAGGGAAACAATCAGCCCCAGCATTTT	CAIGPQGNNQPQHF
TRBD2	TRBV29-1	NA	TRBJ2-7	TGCAGCGTTGAAGATCTGGCAGGGACTAGCTCCTACGAGCAGTACTTC	CSVEDLAGTSSYEQYF